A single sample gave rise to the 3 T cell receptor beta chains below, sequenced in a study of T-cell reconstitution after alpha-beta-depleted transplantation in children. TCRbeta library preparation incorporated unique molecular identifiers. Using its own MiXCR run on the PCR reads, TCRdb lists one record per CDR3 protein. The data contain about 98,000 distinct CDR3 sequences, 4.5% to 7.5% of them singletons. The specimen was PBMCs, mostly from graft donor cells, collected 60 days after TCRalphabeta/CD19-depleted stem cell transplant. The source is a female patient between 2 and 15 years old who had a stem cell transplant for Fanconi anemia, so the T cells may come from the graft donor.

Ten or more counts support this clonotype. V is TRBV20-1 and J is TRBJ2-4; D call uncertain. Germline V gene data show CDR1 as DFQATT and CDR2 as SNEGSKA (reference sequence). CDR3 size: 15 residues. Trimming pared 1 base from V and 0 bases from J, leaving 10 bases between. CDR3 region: CSARVMDLAKNIQYF. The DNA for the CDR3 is TGCAGTGCTAGAGTAATGGATTTAGCCAAAAACATTCAGTACTTC.

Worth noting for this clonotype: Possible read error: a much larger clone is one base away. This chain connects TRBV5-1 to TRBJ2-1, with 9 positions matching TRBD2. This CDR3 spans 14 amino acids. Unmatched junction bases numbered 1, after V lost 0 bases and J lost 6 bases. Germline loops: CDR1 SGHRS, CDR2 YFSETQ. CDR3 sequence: CASSLEAGGNEQFF. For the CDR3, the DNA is TGCGCCAGCAGCTTGGAAGCGGGGGGCAATGAGCAGTTCTTC. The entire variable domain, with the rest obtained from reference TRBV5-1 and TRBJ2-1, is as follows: KAGVTQTPRYLIKTRGQQVTLSCSPISGHRSVSWYQQTPGQGLQFLFEYFSETQRNKGNFPGRFSGRQFSNSRSEMNVSTLELGDSALYLCASSLEAGGNEQFFGPGTRLTVL.

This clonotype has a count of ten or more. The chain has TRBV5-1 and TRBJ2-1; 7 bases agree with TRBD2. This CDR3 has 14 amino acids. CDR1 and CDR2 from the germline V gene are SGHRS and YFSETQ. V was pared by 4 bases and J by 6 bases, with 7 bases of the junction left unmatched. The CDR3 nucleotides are TGCGCCAGCAGCGTTCGGGAGCGGGGCAATGAGCAGTTCTTC. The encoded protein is CASSVRERGNEQFF.